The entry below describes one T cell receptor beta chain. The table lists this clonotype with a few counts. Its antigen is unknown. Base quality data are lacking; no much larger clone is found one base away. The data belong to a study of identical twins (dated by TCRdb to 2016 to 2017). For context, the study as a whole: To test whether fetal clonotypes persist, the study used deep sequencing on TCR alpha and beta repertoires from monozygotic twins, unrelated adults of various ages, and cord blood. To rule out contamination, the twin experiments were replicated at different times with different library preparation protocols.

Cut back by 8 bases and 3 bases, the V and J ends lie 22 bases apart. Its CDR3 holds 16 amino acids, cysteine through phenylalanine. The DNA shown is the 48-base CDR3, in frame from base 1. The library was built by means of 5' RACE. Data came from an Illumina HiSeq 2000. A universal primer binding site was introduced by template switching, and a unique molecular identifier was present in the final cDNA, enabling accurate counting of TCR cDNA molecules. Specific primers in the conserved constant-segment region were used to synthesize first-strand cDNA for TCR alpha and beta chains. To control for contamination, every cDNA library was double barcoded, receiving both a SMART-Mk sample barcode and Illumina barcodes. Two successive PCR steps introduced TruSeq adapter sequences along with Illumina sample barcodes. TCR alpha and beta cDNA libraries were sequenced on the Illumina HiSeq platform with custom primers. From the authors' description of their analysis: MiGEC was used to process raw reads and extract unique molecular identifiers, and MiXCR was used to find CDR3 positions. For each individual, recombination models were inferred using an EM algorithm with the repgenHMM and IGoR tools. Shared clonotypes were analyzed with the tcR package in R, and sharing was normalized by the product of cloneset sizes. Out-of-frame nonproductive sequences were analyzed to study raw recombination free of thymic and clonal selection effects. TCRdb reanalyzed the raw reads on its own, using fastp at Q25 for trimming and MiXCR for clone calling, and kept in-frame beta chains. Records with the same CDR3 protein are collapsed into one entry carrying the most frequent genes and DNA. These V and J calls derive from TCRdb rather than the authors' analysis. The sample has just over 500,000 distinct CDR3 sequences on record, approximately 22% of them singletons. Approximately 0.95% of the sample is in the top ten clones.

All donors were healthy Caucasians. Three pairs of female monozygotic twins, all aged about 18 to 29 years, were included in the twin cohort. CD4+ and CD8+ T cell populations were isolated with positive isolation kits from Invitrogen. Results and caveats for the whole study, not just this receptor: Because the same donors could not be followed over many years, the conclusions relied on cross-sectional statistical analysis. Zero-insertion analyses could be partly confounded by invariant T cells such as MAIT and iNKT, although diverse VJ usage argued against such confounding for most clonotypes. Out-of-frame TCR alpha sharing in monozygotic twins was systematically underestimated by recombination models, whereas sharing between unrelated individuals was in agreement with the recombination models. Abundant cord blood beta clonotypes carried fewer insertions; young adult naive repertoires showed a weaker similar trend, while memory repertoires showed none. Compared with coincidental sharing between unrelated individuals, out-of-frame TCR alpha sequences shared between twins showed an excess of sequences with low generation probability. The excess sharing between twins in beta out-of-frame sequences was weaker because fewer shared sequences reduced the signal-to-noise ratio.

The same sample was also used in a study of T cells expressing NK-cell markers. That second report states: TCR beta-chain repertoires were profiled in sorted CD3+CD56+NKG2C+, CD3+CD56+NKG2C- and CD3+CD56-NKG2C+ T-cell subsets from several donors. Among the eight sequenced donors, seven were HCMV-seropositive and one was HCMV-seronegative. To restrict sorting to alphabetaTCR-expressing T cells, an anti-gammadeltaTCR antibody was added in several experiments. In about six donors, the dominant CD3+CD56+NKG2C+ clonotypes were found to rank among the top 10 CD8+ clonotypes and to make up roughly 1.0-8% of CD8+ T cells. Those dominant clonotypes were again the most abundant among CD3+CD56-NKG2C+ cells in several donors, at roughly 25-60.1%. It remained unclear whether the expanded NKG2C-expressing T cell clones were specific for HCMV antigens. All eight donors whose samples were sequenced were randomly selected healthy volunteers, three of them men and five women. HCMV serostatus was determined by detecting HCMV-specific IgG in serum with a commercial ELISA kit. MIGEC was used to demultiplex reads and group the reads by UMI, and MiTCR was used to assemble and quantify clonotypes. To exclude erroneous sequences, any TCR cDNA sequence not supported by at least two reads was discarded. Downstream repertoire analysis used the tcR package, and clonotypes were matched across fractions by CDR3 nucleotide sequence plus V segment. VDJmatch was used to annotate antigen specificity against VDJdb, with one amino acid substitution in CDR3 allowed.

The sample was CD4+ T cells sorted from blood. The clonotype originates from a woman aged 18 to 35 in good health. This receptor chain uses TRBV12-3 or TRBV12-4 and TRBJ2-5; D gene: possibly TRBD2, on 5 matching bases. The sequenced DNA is TGTGCCAGCGCCCAGCGGAACGTCGGCCCCAAAGAGACCCAGTACTTC. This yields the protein CASAQRNVGPKETQYF.